These 8 T cell receptor beta chains share one sample of origin, sequenced in a study of cytotoxic CD8 clonotypes in ibrutinib-treated CLL. Profiled with immunoSEQ multiplex PCR; TCRdb holds only in-frame clones, not every one. The sample holds 250,000 to 350,000 clones; more than 70% are singletons and the top ten take around 5.3%. The specimen comprised PBMCs, sampled at disease progression, from a patient treated with ibrutinib. These receptors originate from a human donor with chronic lymphocytic leukemia.

The J gene is TRBJ2-5, the V gene TRBV19, with a weak D call TRBD1 (6 bases). The CDR3 runs to 14 residues. Trimming shortened V by 1 base and J by 3 bases, and 9 bases separated the two germline ends. The germline CDR1 and CDR2 sequences are LNHDA and SQIVND (reference sequence). The CDR3 DNA reads as TGTGCCAGTAGTATAGTAGGGGACAAAGAGACCCAGTACTTC. Amino acid sequence: CASSIVGDKETQYF.

The chain joins TRBV10-3 to TRBJ2-3; 8 nucleotides line up with TRBD2. CDR1 and CDR2 from the germline V gene are ENHRY and SYGVKD. The CDR3 loop spans 16 amino acids. V lost 0 bases to trimming and J lost 0 bases; unmatched junction nucleotides: 2. For the CDR3, the DNA is TGTGCCATCAGTGAGTCCCCTAGCGGGAGCACAGATACGCAGTATTTT. Translation: CAISESPSGSTDTQYF.

This clone was counted ten times or more. The same CDR3 also results from other DNA sequences found in this sample. V and J are TRBV7-9 and TRBJ1-2, with a weak D call TRBD1 (6 bases). Trimming removed 0 bases from V and 4 bases from J, with 15 bases in between. This CDR3 has 16 residues. Germline V gene data show CDR1 as SEHNR and CDR2 as FQNEAQ (reference sequence). The CDR3 sequence: CASSLAVGQTLYGYTF. CDR3 nucleotides: TGTGCCAGCAGCTTAGCCGTCGGACAGACTCTCTATGGCTACACCTTC.

The CDR3 bases are TGTGCCAGTAGTGCCCTTCCCTCGTCCTACAATGAGCAGTTCTTC. It encodes CASSALPSSYNEQFF. The chain has TRBV19 and TRBJ2-1; D remains unclear. Trimming left V 5 bases short and J 1 base short, with 12 bases between. CDR1 is LNHDA, CDR2 SQIVND, per germline (reference sequence). The CDR3 contains 15 residues.

The chain combines TRBV7-3 with TRBJ2-3; 14 positions agree with TRBD2. The CDR3 contains 14 residues. Germline CDR1 is SGHTA and CDR2 is FQGTGA. J gave up 7 bases and V 4 bases, and 1 base lay outside the gene matches. CDR3 nucleotide sequence: TGTGCCAGCAGCTGGACTAGCGGGGGGAATACGCAGTATTTT. Residues: CASSWTSGGNTQYF.

The chain recombines TRBV29-1 with TRBJ1-2; D is possibly TRBD1 (6 bases). The germline V and J ends were trimmed by 5 bases and 5 bases, with 15 bases remaining between them. Germline CDR1 is SQVTM and CDR2 is ANQGSEA. This CDR3 is 13 amino acids long. The CDR3 bases are TGCAGCGTTTATGGGGGGCGGAGATATGGCTACACCTTC. Its translation is CSVYGGRRYGYTF.

The J gene is TRBJ2-5, the V gene TRBV9; no clear D gene. Germline CDR1 SGDLS, CDR2 YYNGEE. The CDR3 loop spans 16 amino acids. V was cut by 4 bases and J by 2 bases, with 18 bases left in between. The CDR3 DNA is TGTGCCAGCAGCTTGTCGGTTCTGGCCCAACAAGAGACCCAGTACTTC. Translating gives CASSLSVLAQQETQYF. The full variable domain, with the rest looked up from reference TRBV9 and TRBJ2-5, is DSGVTQTPKHLITATGQRVTLRCSPRSGDLSVYWYQQSLDQGLQFLIQYYNGEERAKGNILERFSAQQFPDLHSELNLSSLELGDSALYFCASSLSVLAQQETQYFGPGTRLLVL.

The chain couples TRBV6-5 to TRBJ1-2; D is possibly TRBD1 (5 bases). The CDR3 loop spans 14 amino acids. From germline, CDR1 is MNHEY and CDR2 SVGAGI. V lost 3 bases and J lost 4, with 12 bases in between. CDR3 residues: CASSYQGTLYGYTF. The CDR3 nucleotides are TGTGCCAGCAGTTATCAGGGTACCCTCTATGGCTACACCTTC.